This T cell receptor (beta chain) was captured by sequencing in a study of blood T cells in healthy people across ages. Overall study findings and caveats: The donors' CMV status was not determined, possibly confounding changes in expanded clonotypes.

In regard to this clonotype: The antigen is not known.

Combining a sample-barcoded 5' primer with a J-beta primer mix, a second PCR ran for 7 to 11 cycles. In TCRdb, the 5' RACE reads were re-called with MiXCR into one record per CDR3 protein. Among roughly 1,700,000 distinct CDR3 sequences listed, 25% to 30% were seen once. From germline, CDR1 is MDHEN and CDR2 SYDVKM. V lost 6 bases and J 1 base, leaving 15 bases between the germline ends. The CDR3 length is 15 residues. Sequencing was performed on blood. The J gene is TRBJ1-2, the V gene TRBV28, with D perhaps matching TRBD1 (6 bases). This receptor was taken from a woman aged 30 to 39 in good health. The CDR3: CASSPAGANNYGYTF. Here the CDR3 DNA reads TGTGCCAGCAGCCCCGCAGGGGCCAATAACTATGGCTACACCTTC.